The 21 T cell receptor beta chains reported below all come from one sample, sequenced in a study of neoadjuvant nivolumab and ipilimumab in lung cancer. Produced via immunoSEQ multiplex PCR; TCRdb's table is partial and in-frame only. The table has 8,000 to 10,000 clones, approximately 85% seen once. The sequenced sample was peripheral blood, obtained before neoadjuvant nivolumab, alone or with ipilimumab. The receptors were gathered from an adult with non-small cell lung cancer.

Concerning this clone: At one end the junction does not follow the germline gene, possibly because of a read error. This chain uses TRBV28 with TRBJ1-2, with D maybe TRBD1 (5 bases). The CDR3 is 15 amino acids. The germline V gene encodes CDR1 MDHEN and CDR2 SYDVKM. CDR3 nucleotide sequence: TGTGCCAGCAGTCTATGGGACGGGCATAACTATGGCTACACCTTC. Translating it yields CASSLWDGHNYGYTF.

DNA for the CDR3: TGTGCCAGCAGCTTGGCAACAGGGGGGACAGGGCGCTACGAGCAGTACTTC. Amino acids: CASSLATGGTGRYEQYF. The chain is built from TRBV11-2 and TRBJ2-7, with TRBD1 identical over 9 bases. Germline assignment: CDR1 SGHAT and CDR2 FQNNGV. The CDR3 consists of 17 residues. The trim removed 3 bases at V and 3 bases at J, leaving 12 bases unmatched.

The rearrangement links TRBV6-6 to TRBJ2-1; tentative D call: TRBD2 (7 bases). From germline, CDR1 is MNHNY and CDR2 SVGAGI (reference sequence). The CDR3 covers 14 residues. V dropped 7 bases and J dropped 9 bases, with 19 bases sitting between them. Written as DNA, the CDR3 is TGTGCCAGCATTCTGGGATCAGGGGAGGGTGAGCAGTTCTTC. Translation: CASILGSGEGEQFF.

The rearrangement links TRBV5-1 to TRBJ1-4; TRBD1 agrees at 8 bases. Looked up from germline, CDR1 is SGHRS and CDR2 is YFSETQ. The CDR3 runs to 17 residues. V lost 1 base, J lost 2 bases, and 7 bases stayed unmatched. CDR3 residues: CASSLTYSGGTNEKLFF. The CDR3 DNA reads TGCGCCAGCAGCTTGACCTACTCAGGGGGCACTAATGAAAAACTGTTTTTT.

The chain uses TRBV11-3 and TRBJ1-6; a possible D gene is TRBD1 (6 bases). CDR3 size: 14 residues. Germline V lookup: CDR1 SGHNT, CDR2 YENEEA. Deletions cut 3 bases from V and 10 bases from J, with 13 bases between. The CDR3 reads CASSLNREASPLHF. CDR3 coding DNA: TGTGCCAGCAGCTTGAACAGGGAGGCCTCACCCCTCCACTTT.

The count of this clone is one. V usage is TRBV5-4 and J usage is TRBJ2-7; 7 bases map to TRBD2. The CDR3 spans 17 residues. V gave up 4 bases and J gave up 5 bases; unmatched junction bases: 18. Germline loops: CDR1 SGHNT, CDR2 YYREEE (reference sequence). The CDR3: CASSLLGSGIRFHEQYF. Here the CDR3 DNA reads TGTGCCAGCAGCCTTCTTGGGAGCGGGATAAGGTTCCACGAGCAGTACTTC.

This chain uses TRBV19 with TRBJ1-5, with 8 positions matching TRBD1. V dropped 5 bases and J dropped 5; count of bases not matched to a gene: 11. CDR3 size: 16 residues. Germline V gene sequence: CDR1 LNHDA, CDR2 SQIVND (reference sequence). This chain's CDR3 is CASSSFGQGRDQPQHF. CDR3 sequence (DNA): TGTGCCAGTAGTTCCTTTGGACAGGGAAGGGATCAGCCCCAGCATTTT. The variable domain in full, with the rest retrieved from reference TRBV19 and TRBJ1-5, is DGGITQSPKYLFRKEGQNVTLSCEQNLNHDAMYWYRQDPGQGLRLIYYSQIVNDFQKGDIAEGYSVSREKKESFPLTVTSAQKNPTAFYLCASSSFGQGRDQPQHFGDGTRLSIL.

J is TRBJ2-2 and V is TRBV2; 9 bases are shared with TRBD2. Trimming cost V 3 bases and J 5 bases; bases outside gene matches: 7. Germline CDR1 and CDR2: SNHLY and FYNNEI. The CDR3 is 16 residues long. CDR3: CASSDSSGSRTGELFF. The CDR3 region has the DNA TGTGCCAGCAGTGACAGTAGCGGGAGTCGAACCGGGGAGCTGTTTTTT.

DNA of the CDR3: TGCACCAGCAGCCAAGGGGGATCGGGACTAGCGTTGCCAGATACGCAGTATTTT. Its translation: CTSSQGGSGLALPDTQYF. V usage is TRBV1 and J usage is TRBJ2-3; the DNA was not used to check the table's D call, TRBD2. TRBV1 is an annotated pseudogene. This CDR3 region has 18 residues.

This chain joins TRBV28 and TRBJ1-2; TRBD1 might be the D (5 bases). The CDR3 length is 15 residues. The V end was cut by 3 bases, the J end by 6 bases, with 17 bases between. Germline lookup yields CDR1 MDHEN and CDR2 SYDVKM. CDR3 protein: CASSLLGERLHGYTF. In DNA form, the CDR3 reads TGTGCCAGCAGTTTGTTGGGGGAGCGGCTCCATGGCTACACCTTC.

The chain recombines TRBV6-5 with TRBJ1-2; 7 bases are a match to TRBD1. Per the germline V gene, CDR1 is MNHEY and CDR2 is SVGAGI. There are 12 residues in the CDR3. Trimming took 7 bases from V and 3 from J; bases not matched to a gene: 2. CDR3 in DNA: TGTGCCAGCACAGGGGGAGACTATGGCTACACCTTC. It specifies CASTGGDYGYTF.

In this sample, this clone turned up a few times. V usage is TRBV6-1 and J usage is TRBJ1-1; D might be TRBD1 (5 bases). The CDR3 is made up of 12 amino acids. Trimming took off 4 bases at V and 8 bases at J, with 11 bases between the two ends. CDR1 and CDR2 from the germline V gene are MNHNS and SASEGT. CDR3: CASSVGGKEAFF. CDR3 DNA sequence: TGTGCCAGCAGTGTTGGGGGAAAGGAAGCTTTCTTT.

V is TRBV5-1 and J is TRBJ1-5; the D is unclear. The V and J ends lost 0 bases and 5 bases respectively, with 12 bases between them. CDR3 length: 15 amino acids. Per the germline V gene, CDR1 is SGHRS and CDR2 is YFSETQ. CDR3 protein: CASSLAPLSDQPQHF. The CDR3 DNA sequence: TGCGCCAGCAGCTTGGCTCCGTTAAGCGATCAGCCCCAGCATTTT.

CDR3 sequence (DNA): TGCGCCAGCAGCCAAGATGATGAAGCGGGAGGGAGGAATGAGCAGTTCTTC. Protein product: CASSQDDEAGGRNEQFF. The chain joins TRBV4-1 to TRBJ2-1; 10 nucleotides agree with TRBD2. The V gene end was trimmed by 0 bases and the J gene end by 7 bases; junction bases not matched to a gene: 9. Germline-derived CDR1 and CDR2 are MGHRA and YSYEKL. This CDR3 is 17 amino acids long.

On this clone: One end of the junction does not line up with germline, which may come from a read error. The chain couples TRBV6-1 to TRBJ2-7; D is perhaps TRBD2 (6 bases). The germline gives CDR1 MNHNS, CDR2 SASEGT. The CDR3 runs 13 residues. This CDR3 reads CASREGGTYEQYF. DNA for the CDR3: TGTGCCAGCAGGGAAGGAGGGACTTACGAGCAGTACTTC.

DNA of the CDR3: TGTGCCAGCAGCTCTCCGGGACACCCAAAAGAGACCCAGTACTTC. This sequence encodes CASSSPGHPKETQYF. The genes are TRBV6-6 and TRBJ2-5; a possible D gene is TRBD1 (6 bases). Germline CDR1 reads MNHNY; CDR2 reads SVGAGI (reference sequence). This CDR3 is built from 15 residues. Trimming shortened V by 6 bases and J by 3 bases, and 17 bases separated the two germline ends.

This clone occurred once. The CDR3: CASSGTGGLNIQYF. CDR3 coding DNA: TGTGCCAGCAGTGGGACAGGGGGACTTAACATTCAGTACTTC. This chain joins TRBV2 and TRBJ2-4; 10 bases fit TRBD1. The J segment lost 7 bases and the V segment lost 4 bases, leaving 4 bases of the junction unmatched. CDR1 SNHLY and CDR2 FYNNEI come from the germline V gene. The CDR3 is 14 residues long.

A single count supports this clone. This chain links TRBV28 with TRBJ1-1; D is possibly TRBD1 (5 bases). Germline loops: CDR1 MDHEN, CDR2 SYDVKM. This CDR3 has 14 amino acids. V was clipped by 3 bases and J by 0 bases, with 8 bases between them. The CDR3 spells CASSFGGVNTEAFF. The CDR3 DNA follows: TGTGCCAGCAGTTTCGGAGGGGTGAACACTGAAGCTTTCTTT.

A single count supports this clone. The chain couples TRBV5-1 to TRBJ2-5; D not resolved. Germline V CDR1 and CDR2: SGHRS, YFSETQ. The ends were cut back, 4 bases at V and 2 bases at J, with 6 bases in the middle. The CDR3 consists of 12 residues. In nucleotides, the CDR3 is TGCGCCAGCAGCCTGCGACAAGAGACCCAGTACTTC. Translated: CASSLRQETQYF.

The chain employs TRBV29-1 and TRBJ1-1, with D unclear. The CDR3 has 13 residues. The germline gives CDR1 SQVTM, CDR2 ANQGSEA. Trimming left V 2 bases short and J 0 bases short, with 7 bases between. The CDR3 loop reads CSVERALNTEAFF. The CDR3 DNA reads as TGCAGCGTTGAAAGGGCATTGAACACTGAAGCTTTCTTT.

J is TRBJ2-7 and V is TRBV28; tentative D call: TRBD1 (6 bases). The V and J ends lost 5 bases and 3 bases respectively, with 14 bases between them. The germline gives CDR1 MDHEN, CDR2 SYDVKM. This CDR3 spans 14 amino acids. In DNA, the CDR3 is TGTGCCAGCAGTCTAAAGGACAGACTCTACGAGCAGTACTTC. Translation: CASSLKDRLYEQYF.